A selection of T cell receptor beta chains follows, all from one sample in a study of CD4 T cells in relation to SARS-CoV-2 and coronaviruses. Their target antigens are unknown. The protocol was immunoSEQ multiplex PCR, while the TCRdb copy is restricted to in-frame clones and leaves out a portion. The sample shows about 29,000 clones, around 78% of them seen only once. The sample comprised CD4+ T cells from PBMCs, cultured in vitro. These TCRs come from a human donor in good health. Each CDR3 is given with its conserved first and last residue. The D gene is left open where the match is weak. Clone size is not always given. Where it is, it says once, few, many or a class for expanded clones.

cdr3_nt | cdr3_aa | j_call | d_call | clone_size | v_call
TGTGCCAGCAGTGACCCCGGGCTTGCCTATGGCTACACCTTC | CASSDPGLAYGYTF | TRBJ1-2 | . | once | TRBV25-1
TGTGCCTGGAACAGGGACCAAGAGACCCAGTACTTC | CAWNRDQETQYF | TRBJ2-5 | . | . | TRBV30
TGCGCCAGCAGCCAAGATTGGGGGACAGCCAAAAACATTCAGTACTTC | CASSQDWGTAKNIQYF | TRBJ2-4 | . | . | TRBV4-3
TGTGCCAGCAGCCTAGGACTAGCGGGGGGAGAGACCCAGTACTTC | CASSLGLAGGETQYF | TRBJ2-5 | TRBD2 | . | TRBV6-2/TRBV6-3
TGTGCCAGCAGCTTAGCGTTCCGGCGGGAAATCGGGCAGTTCTTC | CASSLAFRREIGQFF | TRBJ2-1 | . | . | TRBV7-2
TGTGCCAGCAGCGACAATGGAAACACCATATATTTT | CASSDNGNTIYF | TRBJ1-3 | . | few | TRBV11-2
TGTGCCAGCAGCTTAGGAGCGGGACCCTACAATGAGCAGTTCTTC | CASSLGAGPYNEQFF | TRBJ2-1 | TRBD2 | . | TRBV11-1
TGTGCCAGCAGCTTGCCTGAAGCTGGGTCCTACGAGCAGTACTTC | CASSLPEAGSYEQYF | TRBJ2-7 | . | . | TRBV5-6
TGCAGCGTTGTGGCCGTTAAATTGGAGGGGTCTGAAGCTTTCTTT | CSVVAVKLEGSEAFF | TRBJ1-1 | . | . | TRBV29-1
TGTGCCAGCAGCTTACCCGAACAGGGGAATCAGCCCCAGCATTTT | CASSLPEQGNQPQHF | TRBJ1-5 | TRBD1 | . | TRBV7-2
TGTGCCAGCAGCCTGGGACTACTCACAGATACGCAGTATTTT | CASSLGLLTDTQYF | TRBJ2-3 | TRBD2 | . | TRBV6-6
TGTGCCAGCAGCTTACTCGGGGACAGGGGGGACGAGCAGTACTTC | CASSLLGDRGDEQYF | TRBJ2-7 | TRBD1 | . | TRBV11-2
TGTGCCAGGCCGGGACAGGCCTACAATGAGCAGTTCTTC | CARPGQAYNEQFF | TRBJ2-1 | TRBD1 | few | TRBV19
TGTGCCAGCAGCGTAGTTGGCAGGTTCTCCGATGGCTACACCTTC | CASSVVGRFSDGYTF | TRBJ1-2 | . | . | TRBV9
TGTGCCAGCAGTACCCGGGCCGGGACTAGCGGGGTTAGCTCCTACAATGAGCAGTTCTTC | CASSTRAGTSGVSSYNEQFF | TRBJ2-1 | TRBD2 | . | TRBV6-2/TRBV6-3
TGTGCCAGCAGTTACCAGGGATCTGGGGCCAACGTCCTGACTTTC | CASSYQGSGANVLTF | TRBJ2-6 | . | . | TRBV6-5
TGTGCCAGCAGACAGGACAGCCTCGAGCAGTACTTC | CASRQDSLEQYF | TRBJ2-7 | . | few | TRBV2
TGTGCCACCGGACAGGGGATGAGCACTGAAGCTTTCTTT | CATGQGMSTEAFF | TRBJ1-1 | TRBD1 | . | TRBV19
TGTGCCAGCAGCCCTAGACAGGGTCAAAACTATGGCTACACCTTC | CASSPRQGQNYGYTF | TRBJ1-2 | TRBD1 | . | TRBV9
TGTGCCAGCAGCTCGACAGATACGCAGTATTTT | CASSSTDTQYF | TRBJ2-3 | . | . | TRBV7-6
TGTGCCAGCAGCTTAGCAGGAGTTAACTATGGCTACACCTTC | CASSLAGVNYGYTF | TRBJ1-2 | . | . | TRBV7-2
TGTGCCAGCAGGGGTACAGTCCAAGAGACCCAGTACTTC | CASRGTVQETQYF | TRBJ2-5 | . | . | TRBV2
TGTGCCACCAGTGACCCCCCCTCTGTAACTAGCACAGATACGCAGTATTTT | CATSDPPSVTSTDTQYF | TRBJ2-3 | . | . | TRBV24-1
TGTGCCAGCAGTTACTCGAAGTTCGAACGGGGCGGGACTAGCACAGATACGCAGTATTTT | CASSYSKFERGGTSTDTQYF | TRBJ2-3 | . | . | TRBV6-2/TRBV6-3
TGCGCCAGCAGTCAAGTCCCCCCGCTAGCGGGGACTGGCACAGATACGCAGTATTTT | CASSQVPPLAGTGTDTQYF | TRBJ2-3 | TRBD2 | . | TRBV23-1
TGTGCCAGCAGCTTATCCGGGGAGGGGAATCAGCCCCAGCATTTT | CASSLSGEGNQPQHF | TRBJ1-5 | . | . | TRBV11-2
TGTGCCAGCAGACGCGTGAGAGGAGATACGCAGTATTTT | CASRRVRGDTQYF | TRBJ2-3 | . | once | TRBV7-9
TGTGCCAGCAGCTTACTATTACACAATGAGCAGTTCTTC | CASSLLLHNEQFF | TRBJ2-1 | . | . | TRBV11-2
TGTGCCAGCAGCGAAATGCCTAGCTCCTACAATGAGCAGTTCTTC | CASSEMPSSYNEQFF | TRBJ2-1 | . | . | TRBV7-3
TGTGCCAGCAGCCTCCGACAGGGTATTAATGAAAAACTGTTTTTT | CASSLRQGINEKLFF | TRBJ1-4 | TRBD1 | . | TRBV9
TGTGCCAGCAGTTACTATGCAACAGGGGCCAACGTCCTGACTTTC | CASSYYATGANVLTF | TRBJ2-6 | . | . | TRBV6-5
TGCGCCAGCAGCTTAGGACAGACCACCACAGATACGCAGTATTTT | CASSLGQTTTDTQYF | TRBJ2-3 | . | . | TRBV5-1
TGTGCCAGCAGCCCTTGGGGAGACACAGATACGCAGTATTTT | CASSPWGDTDTQYF | TRBJ2-3 | . | . | TRBV3-1/TRBV3-2